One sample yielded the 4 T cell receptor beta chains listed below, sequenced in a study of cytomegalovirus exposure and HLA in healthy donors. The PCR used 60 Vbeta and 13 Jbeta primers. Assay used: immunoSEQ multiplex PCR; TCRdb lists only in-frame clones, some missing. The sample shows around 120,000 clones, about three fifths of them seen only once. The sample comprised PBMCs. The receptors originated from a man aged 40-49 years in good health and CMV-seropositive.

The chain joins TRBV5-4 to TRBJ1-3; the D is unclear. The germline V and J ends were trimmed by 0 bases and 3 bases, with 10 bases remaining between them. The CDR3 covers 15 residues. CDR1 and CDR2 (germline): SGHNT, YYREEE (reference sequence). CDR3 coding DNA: TGTGCCAGCAGCTTGGGCGCGGGGAATGGAAACACCATATATTTT. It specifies CASSLGAGNGNTIYF. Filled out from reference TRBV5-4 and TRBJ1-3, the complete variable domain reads ETGVTQSPTHLIKTRGQQVTLRCSSQSGHNTVSWYQQALGQGPQFIFQYYREEENGRGNFPPRFSGLQFPNYSSELNVNALELDDSALYLCASSLGAGNGNTIYFGEGSWLTVV.

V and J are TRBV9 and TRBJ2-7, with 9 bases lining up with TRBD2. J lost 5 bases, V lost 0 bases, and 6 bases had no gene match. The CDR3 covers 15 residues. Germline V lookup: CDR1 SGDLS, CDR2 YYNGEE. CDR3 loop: CASSVGVAGVHEQYF. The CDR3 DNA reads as TGTGCCAGCAGCGTAGGGGTAGCGGGAGTCCACGAGCAGTACTTC.

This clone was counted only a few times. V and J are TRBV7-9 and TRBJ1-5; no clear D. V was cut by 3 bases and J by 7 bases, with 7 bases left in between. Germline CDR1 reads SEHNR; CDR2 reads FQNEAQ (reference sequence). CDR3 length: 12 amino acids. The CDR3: CASSFWRQPQHF. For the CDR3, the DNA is TGTGCCAGCAGCTTCTGGAGGCAGCCCCAGCATTTT.

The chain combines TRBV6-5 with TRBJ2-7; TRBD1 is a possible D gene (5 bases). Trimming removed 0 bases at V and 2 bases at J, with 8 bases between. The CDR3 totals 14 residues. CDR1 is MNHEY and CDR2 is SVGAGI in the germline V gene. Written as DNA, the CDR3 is TGTGCCAGCAGTTACTCAGCCAGGGCCTACGAGCAGTACTTC. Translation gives CASSYSARAYEQYF.